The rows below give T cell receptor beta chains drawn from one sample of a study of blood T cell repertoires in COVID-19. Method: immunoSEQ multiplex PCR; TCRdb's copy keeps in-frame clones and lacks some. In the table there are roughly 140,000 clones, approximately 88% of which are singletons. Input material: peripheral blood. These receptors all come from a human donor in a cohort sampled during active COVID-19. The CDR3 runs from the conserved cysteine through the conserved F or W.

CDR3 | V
CASSLTGGYEQYF | TRBV5-1
CASSMPESTTDTQYF | TRBV19
CASSTPAASSYNEQFF | TRBV19
CASSLAPGEGYTIYF | TRBV5-1
CASSLGQVETQYF | TRBV5-1
CASSLESTNYGYTF | TRBV5-4
CASSEIRGQPQHF | TRBV6-6
CASSLAGTANYGYTF | TRBV7-2
CASSLVRGIDSPLHF | TRBV7-2
CASSQWAQAAFF | TRBV3-1/TRBV3-2
CASSLGGTRPSDEQYF | TRBV5-1
CASSVDRTGLKDTQYF | TRBV9
CASSYAEGGEQYF | TRBV6-5
CASSTGGPYEQYF | TRBV2
CATSRGGADRGSPLHF | TRBV15
CASSLRQNTEAFF | TRBV7-6
CASSLVQFFDTQYF | TRBV5-1
CASSLSTGQGLPEAFF | TRBV27
CASSQEVAGNLQETQYF | TRBV4-2
CASSQAFSEQFF | TRBV4-2
CASSEEGTAYNEQFF | TRBV2
CASSTGSEQFF | TRBV19
CASSPGGASGALYIQYF | TRBV4-2
CAWSLGGNQPQHF | TRBV30
CASSLGTNTGELFF | TRBV7-2
CASSLQYTEAFF | TRBV6-6
CASSSSTGGAYGYTF | TRBV6-2/TRBV6-3
CASSDLGAYEQYF | TRBV2
CSVDTGTYGYTF | TRBV29-1
CASSENRVRVPGYTF | TRBV10-2
CATSGDRGRYEQYF | TRBV15
CASRASGGLTDTQYF | TRBV7-3
CAWNLDIRVEKLFF | TRBV30
CASSHAGGTGNTIYF | TRBV4-3
CASSQALRGDPDYGYTF | TRBV14
CAWSVGTGADQPQHF | TRBV30
CASRGEGTGYSYEQYF | TRBV5-1
CASSQDPGGPYEQYF | TRBV4-3
CASSERQGINSPLHF | TRBV2
CSVELLGRELTEAFF | TRBV29-1
CASSVGDRVGEQFF | TRBV9
CASSSTTGAGNTIYF | TRBV2
CASSPPGGGNEQFF | TRBV7-9
CASSPPNNQPQHF | TRBV18
CASSLETGSTEAFF | TRBV7-9
CASSPQGALPNTEAFF | TRBV11-2
CASSYRGQYGYTF | TRBV27
CASSPRGGVPEAFF | TRBV7-2
CASSLAGSNQPQHF | TRBV5-4
CASSPRTSGVSYEQYF | TRBV18
CASSPRGTGVNEKLFF | TRBV7-9
CASSSPPQGSPDTQYF | TRBV19
CASAPGGSYEQYF | TRBV3-1/TRBV3-2
CASSPGQESYEQYF | TRBV7-2
CASSRSEIHTEAFF | TRBV27
CASSFLRNTEAFF | TRBV7-8
CASSETSGGTDTQYF | TRBV2
CASSPRLVSGHEQFF | TRBV4-1
CASSYSSGGPGEQFF | TRBV6-2/TRBV6-3
CATSRGEGAGNEQYF | TRBV15